This entry concerns a single T cell receptor beta chain. The antigen is unknown. The data were taken from a study of CD8+ T cells in alopecia areata. Study-level information: People stayed on tofacitinib for 6 to 18 months, then stopped the drug for 6 months. Study-level results: Clarity of TCR sharing across patients fell short of that in mice, possibly HLA-related. Scalp samples also yield sequences of resident alphabeta T cells from normal skin.

RNA, once extracted, was reverse transcribed into cDNA for use as the sequencing template. Measured with immunoSEQ multiplex PCR; TCRdb has only the in-frame clones, and not every one. The sample carries roughly 130,000 clones, roughly 58% recorded once. Collected material from alopecia areata patients comprised lesional scalp punch biopsies and peripheral blood. The sequence was collected from a human donor with alopecia areata. This specimen was CD4+ T cells sorted from blood, taken at week 0.

CDR3 nucleotide sequence: TGTGCCAGCAGGGACAGACATCAGCCCCAGCATTTT. Protein product: CASRDRHQPQHF. The rearrangement joins TRBV6-1 to TRBJ1-5, with D maybe TRBD1 (6 bases). V was pared by 6 bases and J by 5 bases, with 8 bases between. CDR1 and CDR2 from the germline V gene are MNHNS and SASEGT. The CDR3 sequence is 12 residues long.